This is a list of T cell receptor beta chains from one sample in a study of OX40 agonist ivuxolimab in advanced cancers. The table came from immunoSEQ multiplex PCR; TCRdb's copy has only in-frame clones and leaves some out. The sample shows 50,000 to 70,000 clones, roughly 80% of them seen only once. Sequences were derived from CD4+ or CD8+ T cells sorted from blood, sampled in a trial of the OX40 agonist ivuxolimab. The receptors stem from an adult with an advanced solid tumor such as melanoma, head and neck, liver or kidney cancer. Both conserved end residues are part of each CDR3. Fields, in order: V gene, J gene, D gene, clone size, CDR3 protein, CDR3 DNA. A D gene is named only where the DNA matches it firmly. Size values are once, few and many counts, or a class for expanded clones, and some rows have none.

v_gene: TRBV18; j_gene: TRBJ2-7; d_gene: -; abundance: -; CDR3aa: CATRESGEQYF; CDR3nt: TGTGCCACAAGGGAAAGCGGCGAGCAGTACTTC
v_gene: TRBV27; j_gene: TRBJ2-7; d_gene: TRBD2; abundance: -; CDR3aa: CASSLFAGGAYEQYF; CDR3nt: TGTGCCAGCAGTTTATTTGCGGGAGGGGCCTACGAGCAGTACTTC
v_gene: TRBV4-1; j_gene: TRBJ1-5; d_gene: TRBD1; abundance: -; CDR3aa: CASSQRDRGLESQPQHF; CDR3nt: TGCGCCAGCAGCCAAAGAGACAGGGGGCTTGAAAGTCAGCCCCAGCATTTT
v_gene: TRBV6-1; j_gene: TRBJ2-1; d_gene: TRBD1; abundance: -; CDR3aa: CASSEAGQGPAVQFF; CDR3nt: TGTGCCAGCAGTGAAGCGGGACAGGGGCCAGCTGTGCAGTTCTTC
v_gene: TRBV10-3; j_gene: TRBJ2-4; d_gene: TRBD1; abundance: -; CDR3aa: CAIRAGTGSPLAKNIQYF; CDR3nt: TGTGCCATCAGGGCCGGGACAGGGAGTCCTCTAGCCAAAAACATTCAGTACTTC
v_gene: TRBV9; j_gene: TRBJ2-3; d_gene: -; abundance: -; CDR3aa: CASSVWRDFSTDTQYF; CDR3nt: TGTGCCAGCAGCGTATGGCGGGACTTCAGCACAGATACGCAGTATTTT
v_gene: TRBV11-2; j_gene: TRBJ2-3; d_gene: TRBD2; abundance: few; CDR3aa: CASRGTSGRAGGTQYF; CDR3nt: TGTGCCAGCAGAGGGACTAGCGGGAGGGCCGGGGGTACGCAGTATTTT
v_gene: TRBV4-2; j_gene: TRBJ1-2; d_gene: TRBD1; abundance: -; CDR3aa: CASSLGQGLANYGYTF; CDR3nt: TGTGCCAGCAGCCTAGGACAGGGGCTTGCTAACTATGGCTACACCTTC
v_gene: TRBV15; j_gene: TRBJ1-2; d_gene: -; abundance: few; CDR3aa: CATSIYRSRYGYTF; CDR3nt: TGTGCCACCAGCATTTACAGGTCCCGCTATGGCTACACCTTC
v_gene: TRBV18; j_gene: TRBJ1-2; d_gene: -; abundance: -; CDR3aa: CASSLERGYGYTF; CDR3nt: TGTGCCAGCTCCCTAGAGCGGGGATATGGCTACACCTTC
v_gene: TRBV11-3; j_gene: TRBJ2-2; d_gene: -; abundance: -; CDR3aa: CASSPSGLHNTGELFF; CDR3nt: TGTGCCAGCAGCCCTTCGGGCCTACATAACACCGGGGAGCTGTTTTTT
v_gene: TRBV5-4; j_gene: TRBJ2-7; d_gene: -; abundance: -; CDR3aa: CASSSGTQPYEQYF; CDR3nt: TGTGCCAGCAGCTCCGGGACTCAACCCTACGAGCAGTACTTC
v_gene: TRBV5-4; j_gene: TRBJ2-5; d_gene: TRBD2; abundance: -; CDR3aa: CASSLTSGPQETQYF; CDR3nt: TGTGCCAGCAGCTTAACTAGCGGGCCTCAAGAGACCCAGTACTTC
v_gene: TRBV2; j_gene: TRBJ1-1; d_gene: -; abundance: -; CDR3aa: CASSGQGSGTEAFF; CDR3nt: TGTGCCAGCAGTGGACAAGGCTCGGGGACTGAAGCTTTCTTT
v_gene: TRBV6-1; j_gene: TRBJ1-5; d_gene: -; abundance: few; CDR3aa: CASTLDGGQPQHF; CDR3nt: TGTGCCAGCACCCTGGACGGGGGTCAGCCCCAGCATTTT
v_gene: TRBV7-3; j_gene: TRBJ1-1; d_gene: TRBD1; abundance: few; CDR3aa: CASSLKGDSQPNTEAFF; CDR3nt: TGTGCCAGCAGCTTAAAGGGGGACAGCCAGCCGAACACTGAAGCTTTCTTT
v_gene: TRBV20-1; j_gene: TRBJ2-5; d_gene: -; abundance: -; CDR3aa: CSASGETQYF; CDR3nt: TGCAGTGCTTCAGGGGAGACCCAGTACTTC
v_gene: TRBV30; j_gene: TRBJ1-1; d_gene: TRBD1; abundance: few; CDR3aa: CAWSTGGSGTAVMNTEAFF; CDR3nt: TGTGCCTGGAGCACCGGGGGGTCCGGGACAGCAGTAATGAACACTGAAGCTTTCTTT
v_gene: TRBV11-2; j_gene: TRBJ2-5; d_gene: -; abundance: -; CDR3aa: CASSLDTYRSPQETQYF; CDR3nt: TGTGCCAGCAGCTTGGATACGTATAGGTCTCCCCAAGAGACCCAGTACTTC
v_gene: TRBV7-8; j_gene: TRBJ2-1; d_gene: TRBD2; abundance: -; CDR3aa: CASRFSGGTFFYNEQFF; CDR3nt: TGTGCCAGCAGATTTAGCGGGGGGACCTTTTTCTACAATGAGCAGTTCTTC
v_gene: TRBV6-5; j_gene: TRBJ2-7; d_gene: -; abundance: few; CDR3aa: CASSYRHHSSYEQYF; CDR3nt: TGTGCCAGCAGTTACCGACACCATAGCTCCTACGAGCAGTACTTC
v_gene: TRBV7-3; j_gene: TRBJ2-1; d_gene: -; abundance: few; CDR3aa: CASSLAGLNYNEQFF; CDR3nt: TGTGCCAGCAGCTTAGCGGGACTCAACTACAATGAGCAGTTCTTC